The 23 T cell receptor beta chains below come from one sample, sequenced in a study of cytomegalovirus exposure and HLA in healthy donors. The repertoire was sequenced with immunoSEQ multiplex PCR; TCRdb's copy has only in-frame clones and lacks some. The data hold 150,000 or so clones, with 89% observed a single time. The sequenced material came from PBMCs. The receptor source for this set is a woman aged 18-29 years in good health and CMV-seronegative.

V is TRBV10-3 and J is TRBJ1-3; D might be TRBD1 (5 bases). The CDR3 length is 14 residues. V was clipped by 6 bases and J by 2 bases, with 11 bases between them. Germline CDR1 reads ENHRY; CDR2 reads SYGVKD. The CDR3 coding sequence is TGTGCCATCAGAGATGACAGCGCTGGAAACACCATATATTTT. Translating it yields CAIRDDSAGNTIYF.

The chain links TRBV5-1 to TRBJ1-3; 12 bases are a match to TRBD1. The V and J ends lost 3 bases and 0 bases, in that order; junction bases with no gene match: 4. The CDR3 has 17 amino acids. CDR1 is SGHRS and CDR2 is YFSETQ in the germline V gene. The CDR3 spells CASSYGTGGNSGNTIYF. In nucleotides, the CDR3 is TGCGCCAGCAGCTACGGGACAGGGGGCAACTCTGGAAACACCATATATTTT. Using reference TRBV5-1 and TRBJ1-3 for the parts outside the CDR3, the full variable domain is KAGVTQTPRYLIKTRGQQVTLSCSPISGHRSVSWYQQTPGQGLQFLFEYFSETQRNKGNFPGRFSGRQFSNSRSEMNVSTLELGDSALYLCASSYGTGGNSGNTIYFGEGSWLTVV.

The rearrangement uses TRBV6-1 and TRBJ1-1, with 9 nucleotides matching TRBD1. V lost 4 bases to trimming and J lost 6 bases; unmatched junction nucleotides: 21. Germline V gene sequence: CDR1 MNHNS, CDR2 SASEGT. This CDR3 spans 19 amino acids. The CDR3 spells CASSGETREQGARIAEAFF. CDR3 sequence (DNA): TGTGCCAGCAGTGGGGAAACCCGGGAACAGGGGGCGCGGATCGCTGAAGCTTTCTTT.

The genes are TRBV7-9 and TRBJ2-3; TRBD2 might be the D (5 bases). The V gene's germline CDR1 is SEHNR and CDR2 FQNEAQ (reference sequence). The CDR3 runs 12 residues. The CDR3 nucleotides are TGTGGGATAGAAGGACTGACAGATACGCAGTATTTT. Translated, it gives CGIEGLTDTQYF.

The chain joins TRBV15 to TRBJ1-2; no clear D gene. The germline V gene has CDR1 LNHNV and CDR2 YYDKDF (reference sequence). The ends were cut back, 0 bases at V and 5 bases at J, with 10 bases in the middle. CDR3 length: 14 residues. The CDR3 loop reads CATSRDVEVYGYTF. The DNA for the CDR3 is TGTGCCACCAGCAGAGATGTAGAGGTATATGGCTACACCTTC.

The chain recombines TRBV10-3 with TRBJ1-1; D is uncertain. The CDR3 contains 13 residues. The germline V gene has CDR1 ENHRY and CDR2 SYGVKD. V was trimmed by 7 bases and J by 5 bases, leaving 14 bases between them. CDR3 amino acids: CAINYGLVTEAFF. The CDR3 coding sequence is TGTGCCATCAACTATGGGTTGGTGACTGAAGCTTTCTTT.

J is TRBJ2-2 and V is TRBV5-1; 10 bases are a match to TRBD2. The germline CDR1 and CDR2 sequences are SGHRS and YFSETQ. This CDR3 comprises 15 residues. V shed 4 bases, J shed 4 bases, and the junction held 4 bases outside the gene matches. The CDR3 sequence is CASSQTSGVTGELFF. The CDR3 DNA sequence: TGCGCCAGCAGCCAAACTAGCGGGGTCACCGGGGAGCTGTTTTTT.

The chain combines TRBV6-5 with TRBJ2-2, with 7 nucleotides matching TRBD1. Germline CDR1 reads MNHEY; CDR2 reads SVGAGI. V shed 10 bases and J 6 bases; nucleotides not matched to a gene: 14. The CDR3 runs to 15 residues. The CDR3 spells CATQLQGLGAGELFF. The CDR3 nucleotides read TGTGCCACCCAGTTACAGGGGCTCGGGGCCGGGGAGCTGTTTTTT.

The chain employs TRBV6-1 and TRBJ1-1; TRBD1 agrees at 7 bases. Germline V lookup: CDR1 MNHNS, CDR2 SASEGT. Germline trimming cut 5 bases from V and 1 base from J; bases unmatched to any gene: 4. This CDR3 is built from 14 residues. The CDR3 nucleotides are TGTGCCAGCAGTACGACAGGGAAGAACACTGAAGCTTTCTTT. It codes for CASSTTGKNTEAFF.

CDR3 sequence reads: CASSQPGLGVGELFF. CDR3 nucleotide sequence: TGCGCCAGCAGCCAGCCGGGACTAGGAGTCGGGGAGCTGTTTTTT. The chain couples TRBV4-1 to TRBJ2-2; 8 bases align to TRBD2. Looked up from germline, CDR1 is MGHRA and CDR2 is YSYEKL. The CDR3 runs 15 residues. V shed 3 bases, J shed 7 bases, and the junction held 7 bases outside the gene matches.

The V and J genes are TRBV5-6 and TRBJ1-5; perhaps TRBD1 as D (6 bases). From germline, CDR1 is SGHDT and CDR2 YYEEEE. The CDR3 length is 16 residues. Trimming stripped 4 bases from V and 5 bases from J, with 19 bases between. The CDR3 spells CASSVSGPGADQPQHF. In DNA form, the CDR3 reads TGTGCCAGCAGCGTGAGTGGGCCAGGGGCCGATCAGCCCCAGCATTTT.

The genes are TRBV6-6 and TRBJ2-2; 9 positions match TRBD1. The CDR3 extends over 14 amino acids. The germline V gene encodes CDR1 MNHNY and CDR2 SVGAGI (reference sequence). The V gene end was trimmed by 6 bases and the J gene end by 6 bases; junction bases not matched to a gene: 5. CDR3 nucleotides: TGTGCCAGCAGGACGACAGGGGGTGCCGGGGAGCTGTTTTTT. Translating it yields CASRTTGGAGELFF.

This clone has just a few counts. V gene TRBV19 combines with J gene TRBJ1-2; 8 bases line up with TRBD1. CDR1 and CDR2 from the germline V gene are LNHDA and SQIVND (reference sequence). Unmatched junction bases numbered 14, after V lost 7 bases and J lost 7 bases. The CDR3 runs 15 residues. The CDR3 DNA is TGTGCCAGTACCTCAAGCGGGCAGGGGGCCTTTGGCTACACCTTC. The encoded protein is CASTSSGQGAFGYTF.

The rearrangement uses TRBV5-4 and TRBJ1-4; D unclear. CDR3 length: 13 residues. V was cut by 2 bases and J by 7 bases, with 9 bases left in between. Germline V CDR1 and CDR2: SGHNT, YYREEE (reference sequence). The CDR3, as DNA: TGTGCCAGCAGCTTATGGGGAGTTGAAAAACTGTTTTTT. This encodes CASSLWGVEKLFF.

V is TRBV25-1 and J is TRBJ2-1; D is undetermined. Germline V gives CDR1 MGHDK, CDR2 SYGVNS. This CDR3 has 13 residues. Trimming shortened V by 3 bases and J by 4 bases, and 7 bases separated the two germline ends. The CDR3 region is CASSEASYNEQFF. CDR3 nucleotides: TGTGCCAGCAGTGAGGCATCTTACAATGAGCAGTTCTTC.

V gene TRBV11-1 combines with J gene TRBJ2-5, with 13 bases aligning to TRBD2. Germline CDR1 is SGHAT and CDR2 is FQDESV (reference sequence). The J segment lost 2 bases and the V segment lost 3 bases, leaving 3 bases of the junction unmatched. CDR3 length equals 16 residues. The CDR3 sequence: CASSFRTSGGQETQYF. For the CDR3, the DNA is TGTGCCAGCAGCTTCCGGACTAGCGGGGGACAAGAGACCCAGTACTTC.

The rearrangement uses TRBV7-2 and TRBJ2-1; D is perhaps TRBD1 (6 bases). Trimming left V 5 bases short and J 4 bases short, with 18 bases between. The germline CDR1 and CDR2 sequences are SGHTA and FQGNSA. The CDR3 is 16 residues long. The chain's CDR3 is CASSTDDRRLYNEQFF. CDR3 DNA sequence: TGTGCCAGCAGCACCGACGACAGGCGACTATACAATGAGCAGTTCTTC.

In its sample, this clone was seen once. The sample holds other DNA sequences that translate to the same CDR3. The chain is built from TRBV5-6 and TRBJ1-1; tentative D call: TRBD1 (6 bases). Trimming took 0 bases from V and 8 from J, leaving 11 bases between them. CDR3 size: 13 residues. The germline V gene encodes CDR1 SGHDT and CDR2 YYEEEE. CDR3 amino acids: CASSLGRQGEAFF. CDR3 nucleotides: TGTGCCAGCAGCTTGGGTCGGCAGGGGGAAGCTTTCTTT.

This chain links TRBV10-1 with TRBJ2-3; TRBD2 is a possible D gene (6 bases). The V gene's germline CDR1 is WNHNN and CDR2 SYGVQD (reference sequence). The CDR3 has 13 amino acids. Deletions cut 3 bases from V and 3 bases from J, with 7 bases between. CDR3 DNA sequence: TGCGCCAGCAGTGACCGGGGGACAGATACGCAGTATTTT. This encodes CASSDRGTDTQYF.

The chain couples TRBV6-5 to TRBJ1-2, with TRBD1 identical over 11 bases. The CDR3 loop spans 15 amino acids. After removal of 0 bases from V and 5 bases from J, the junction contained 2 bases not matched to a gene. The germline V gene encodes CDR1 MNHEY and CDR2 SVGAGI. CDR3 amino acids: CASSYSGTGGYGYTF. The CDR3 DNA sequence: TGTGCCAGCAGTTACTCCGGGACAGGGGGATATGGCTACACCTTC.

This clone was seen just once. V is TRBV6-1 and J is TRBJ2-5; the D is unclear. The CDR3 has 14 amino acids. Trimming shortened V by 5 bases and J by 4 bases, and 14 bases separated the two germline ends. Germline lookup yields CDR1 MNHNS and CDR2 SASEGT. The CDR3 bases are TGTGCCAGCAGTTCGACGCAGGCCCTAGAGACCCAGTACTTC. Protein: CASSSTQALETQYF.

V usage is TRBV5-1 and J usage is TRBJ1-3; D not resolved. V gave up 0 bases and J gave up 0 bases, with 7 bases separating them. CDR3 size: 15 residues. Germline CDR1 SGHRS, CDR2 YFSETQ. The DNA for the CDR3 is TGCGCCAGCAGCTTGGGAGCCTCCTCTGGAAACACCATATATTTT. This gives the protein CASSLGASSGNTIYF.

The chain employs TRBV5-1 and TRBJ2-7; 9 bases map to TRBD2. The length of the CDR3 is 15 residues. CDR1 SGHRS and CDR2 YFSETQ come from the germline V gene. Trimming took 4 bases from V and 4 from J; bases not matched to a gene: 9. The CDR3 region has the DNA TGCGCCAGCAGCAACACAATAGCGGGGGATTACGAGCAGTACTTC. Its protein is CASSNTIAGDYEQYF.